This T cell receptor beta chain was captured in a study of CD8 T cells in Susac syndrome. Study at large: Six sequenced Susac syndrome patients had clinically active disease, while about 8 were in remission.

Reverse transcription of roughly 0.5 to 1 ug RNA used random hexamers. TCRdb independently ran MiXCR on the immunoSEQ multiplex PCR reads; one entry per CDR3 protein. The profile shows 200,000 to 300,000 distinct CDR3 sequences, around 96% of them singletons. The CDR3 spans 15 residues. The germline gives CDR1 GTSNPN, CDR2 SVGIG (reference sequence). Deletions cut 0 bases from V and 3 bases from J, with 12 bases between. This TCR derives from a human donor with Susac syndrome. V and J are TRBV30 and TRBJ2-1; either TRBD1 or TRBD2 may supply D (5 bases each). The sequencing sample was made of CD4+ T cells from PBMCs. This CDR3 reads CAWSVGGASYNEQFF. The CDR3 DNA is TGTGCCTGGAGTGTTGGGGGAGCGAGCTACAATGAGCAGTTCTTC.